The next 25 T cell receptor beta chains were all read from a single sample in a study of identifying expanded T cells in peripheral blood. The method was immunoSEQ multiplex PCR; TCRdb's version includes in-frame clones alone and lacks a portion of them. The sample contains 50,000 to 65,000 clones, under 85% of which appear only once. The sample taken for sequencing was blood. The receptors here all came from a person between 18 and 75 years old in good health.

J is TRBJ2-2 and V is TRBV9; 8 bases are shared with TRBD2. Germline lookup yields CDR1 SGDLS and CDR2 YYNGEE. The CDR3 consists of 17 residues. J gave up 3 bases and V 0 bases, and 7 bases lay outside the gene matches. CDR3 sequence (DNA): TGTGCCAGCAGCGTAGGGCTAGCGGGTTCTCACACCGGGGAGCTGTTTTTT. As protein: CASSVGLAGSHTGELFF.

The CDR3 loop reads CASRAVGALNQPQHF. CDR3 in DNA: TGTGCCAGCAGGGCGGTGGGCGCATTAAATCAGCCCCAGCATTTT. The chain couples TRBV6-5 to TRBJ1-5; D remains unclear. Germline V gives CDR1 MNHEY, CDR2 SVGAGI. CDR3 length equals 15 residues. The germline V and J ends were trimmed by 6 bases and 4 bases, with 16 bases remaining between them.

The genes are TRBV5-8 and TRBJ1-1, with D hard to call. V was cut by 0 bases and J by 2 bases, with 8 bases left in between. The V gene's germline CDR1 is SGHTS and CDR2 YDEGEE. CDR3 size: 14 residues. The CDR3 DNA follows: TGTGCCAGCAGCTTGGATTCCCTTAACACTGAAGCTTTCTTT. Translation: CASSLDSLNTEAFF.

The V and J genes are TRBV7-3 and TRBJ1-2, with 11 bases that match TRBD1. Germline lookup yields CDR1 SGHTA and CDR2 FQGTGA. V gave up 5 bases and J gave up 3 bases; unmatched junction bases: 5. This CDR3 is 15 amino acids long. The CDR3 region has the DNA TGTGCCAGCAGCCCAAGGGACAGGGGGGACTATGGCTACACCTTC. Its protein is CASSPRDRGDYGYTF.

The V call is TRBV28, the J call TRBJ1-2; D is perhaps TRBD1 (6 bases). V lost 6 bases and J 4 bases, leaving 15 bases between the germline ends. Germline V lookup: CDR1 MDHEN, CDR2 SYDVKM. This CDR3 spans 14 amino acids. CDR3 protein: CASSLDRPPYGYTF. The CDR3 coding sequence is TGTGCCAGCAGCTTGGACAGACCACCCTATGGCTACACCTTC.

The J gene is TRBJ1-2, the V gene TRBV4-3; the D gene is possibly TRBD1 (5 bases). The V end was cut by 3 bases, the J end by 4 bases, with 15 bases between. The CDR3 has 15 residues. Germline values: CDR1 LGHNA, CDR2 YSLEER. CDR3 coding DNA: TGCGCCAGCAGCCAGGTAGCGGGGGACGGCTATGGCTACACCTTC. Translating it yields CASSQVAGDGYGYTF.

For the CDR3, the DNA is TGTGCCAGCAGCTTAGTGGGGAATGAGCAGTTCTTC. Amino acid sequence: CASSLVGNEQFF. This rearrangement joins TRBV7-9 to TRBJ2-1; D ambiguous. Looked up from germline, CDR1 is SEHNR and CDR2 is FQNEAQ (reference sequence). The CDR3 spans 12 residues. V lost 1 base and J 7 bases, leaving 5 bases between the germline ends.

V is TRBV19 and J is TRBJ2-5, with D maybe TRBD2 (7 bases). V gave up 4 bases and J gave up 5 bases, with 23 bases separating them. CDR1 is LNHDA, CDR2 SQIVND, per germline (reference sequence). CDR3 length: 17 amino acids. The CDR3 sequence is CASSKGGGGGRGETQYF. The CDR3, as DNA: TGTGCCAGTAGTAAAGGGGGTGGCGGGGGCCGAGGGGAGACCCAGTACTTC.

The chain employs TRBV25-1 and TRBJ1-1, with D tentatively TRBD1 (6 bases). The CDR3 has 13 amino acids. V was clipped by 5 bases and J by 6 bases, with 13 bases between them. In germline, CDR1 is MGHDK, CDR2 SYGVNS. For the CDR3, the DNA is TGTGCCAGCAGTACCCCCGGACAGTCTGAAGCTTTCTTT. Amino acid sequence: CASSTPGQSEAFF.

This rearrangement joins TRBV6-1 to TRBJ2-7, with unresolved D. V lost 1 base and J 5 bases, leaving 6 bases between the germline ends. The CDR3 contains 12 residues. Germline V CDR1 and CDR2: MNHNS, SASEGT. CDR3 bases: TGTGCCAGCAGTGAAGTTAAAAACGAGCAGTACGTC. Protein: CASSEVKNEQYV.

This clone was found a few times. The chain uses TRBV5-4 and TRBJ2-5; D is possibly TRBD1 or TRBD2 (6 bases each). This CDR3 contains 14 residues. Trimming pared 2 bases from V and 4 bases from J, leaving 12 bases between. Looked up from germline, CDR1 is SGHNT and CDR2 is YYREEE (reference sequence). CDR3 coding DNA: TGTGCCAGCAGCTTAGGGGGGCGGCTAGAGACCCAGTACTTC. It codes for CASSLGGRLETQYF.

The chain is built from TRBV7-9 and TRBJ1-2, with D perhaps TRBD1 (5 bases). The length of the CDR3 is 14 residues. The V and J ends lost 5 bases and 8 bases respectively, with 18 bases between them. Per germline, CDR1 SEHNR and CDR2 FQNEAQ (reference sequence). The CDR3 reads CASSAEGGAVGYTF. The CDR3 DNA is TGTGCCAGCAGCGCCGAAGGTGGGGCCGTGGGCTACACCTTC.

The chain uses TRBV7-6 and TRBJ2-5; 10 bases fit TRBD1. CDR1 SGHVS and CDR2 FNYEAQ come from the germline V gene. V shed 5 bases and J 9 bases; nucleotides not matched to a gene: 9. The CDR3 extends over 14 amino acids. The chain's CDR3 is CASSDGTGVSAQYF. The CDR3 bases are TGTGCCAGCAGCGACGGGACAGGGGTATCGGCCCAGTACTTC.

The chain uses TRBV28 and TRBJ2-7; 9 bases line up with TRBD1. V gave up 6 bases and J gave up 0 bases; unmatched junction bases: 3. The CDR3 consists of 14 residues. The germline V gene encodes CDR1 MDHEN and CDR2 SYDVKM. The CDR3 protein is CASRGDRVSYEQYF. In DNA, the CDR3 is TGTGCCAGCAGGGGGGACAGGGTCTCCTACGAGCAGTACTTC.

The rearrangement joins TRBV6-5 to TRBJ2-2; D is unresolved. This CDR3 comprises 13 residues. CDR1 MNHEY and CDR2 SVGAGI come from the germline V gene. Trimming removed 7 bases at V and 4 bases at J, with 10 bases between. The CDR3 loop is CASIRVSTGELFF. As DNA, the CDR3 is TGTGCCAGCATCCGAGTCAGCACCGGGGAGCTGTTTTTT.

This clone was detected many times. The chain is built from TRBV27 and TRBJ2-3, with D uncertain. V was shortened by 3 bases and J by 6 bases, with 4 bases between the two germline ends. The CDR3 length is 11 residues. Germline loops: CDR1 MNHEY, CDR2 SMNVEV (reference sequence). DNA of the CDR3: TGTGCCAGCAGTTTCGGGGATACGCAGTATTTT. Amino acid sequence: CASSFGDTQYF.

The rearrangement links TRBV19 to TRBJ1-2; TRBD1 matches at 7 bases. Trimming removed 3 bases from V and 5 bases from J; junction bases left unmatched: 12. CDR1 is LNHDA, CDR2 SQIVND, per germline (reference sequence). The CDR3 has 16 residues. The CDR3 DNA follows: TGTGCCAGTAGTATTGGGTACAGGGGCGTTATTTATGGCTACACCTTC. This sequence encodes CASSIGYRGVIYGYTF.

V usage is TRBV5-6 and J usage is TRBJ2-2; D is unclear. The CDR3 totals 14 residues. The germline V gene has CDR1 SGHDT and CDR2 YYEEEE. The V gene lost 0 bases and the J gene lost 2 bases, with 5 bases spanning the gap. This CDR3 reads CASSLGLNTGELFF. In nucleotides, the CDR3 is TGTGCCAGCAGCTTGGGACTTAACACCGGGGAGCTGTTTTTT.

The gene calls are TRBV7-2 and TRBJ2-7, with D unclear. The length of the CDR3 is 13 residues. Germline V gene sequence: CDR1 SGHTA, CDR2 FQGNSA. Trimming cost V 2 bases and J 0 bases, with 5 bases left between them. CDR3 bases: TGTGCCAGCAGCTTATCCCCCTCCTACGAGCAGTACTTC. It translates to CASSLSPSYEQYF. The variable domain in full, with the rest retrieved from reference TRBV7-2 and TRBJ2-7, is GAGVSQSPSNKVTEKGKDVELRCDPISGHTALYWYRQSLGQGLEFLIYFQGNSAPDKSGLPSDRFSAERTGGSVSTLTIQRTQQEDSAVYLCASSLSPSYEQYFGPGTRLTVT.

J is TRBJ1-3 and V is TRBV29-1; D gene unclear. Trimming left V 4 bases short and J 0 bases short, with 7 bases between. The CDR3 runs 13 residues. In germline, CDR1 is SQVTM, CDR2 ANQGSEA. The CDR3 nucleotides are TGCAGCGTTGTGGGTGGCTCTGGAAACACCATATATTTT. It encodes CSVVGGSGNTIYF.

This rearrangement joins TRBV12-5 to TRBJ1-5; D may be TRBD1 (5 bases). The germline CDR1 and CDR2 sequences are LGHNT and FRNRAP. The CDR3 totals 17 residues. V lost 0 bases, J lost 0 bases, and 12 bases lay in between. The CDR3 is CASGLVWGEDSNQPQHF. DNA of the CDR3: TGTGCTAGTGGTTTGGTATGGGGGGAAGATAGCAATCAGCCCCAGCATTTT.

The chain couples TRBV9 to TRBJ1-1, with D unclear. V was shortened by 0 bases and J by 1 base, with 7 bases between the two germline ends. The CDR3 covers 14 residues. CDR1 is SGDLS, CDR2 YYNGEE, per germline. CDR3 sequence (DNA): TGTGCCAGCAGCGTAGGGGTCAAGAACACTGAAGCTTTCTTT. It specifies CASSVGVKNTEAFF.

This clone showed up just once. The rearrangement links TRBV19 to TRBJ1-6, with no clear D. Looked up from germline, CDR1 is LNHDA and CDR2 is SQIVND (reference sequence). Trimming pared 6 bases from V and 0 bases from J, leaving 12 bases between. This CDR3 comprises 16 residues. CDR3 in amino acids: CASRQQRSSYNSPLHF. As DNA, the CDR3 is TGTGCCAGTAGACAACAGCGGAGCTCCTATAATTCACCCCTCCACTTT.

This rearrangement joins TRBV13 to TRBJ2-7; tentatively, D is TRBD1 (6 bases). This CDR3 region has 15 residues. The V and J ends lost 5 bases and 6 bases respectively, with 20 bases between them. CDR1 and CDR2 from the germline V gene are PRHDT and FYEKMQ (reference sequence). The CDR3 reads CASSPLGTADSEQYF. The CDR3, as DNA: TGTGCCAGCAGCCCCCTCGGGACCGCGGACAGCGAGCAGTACTTC.

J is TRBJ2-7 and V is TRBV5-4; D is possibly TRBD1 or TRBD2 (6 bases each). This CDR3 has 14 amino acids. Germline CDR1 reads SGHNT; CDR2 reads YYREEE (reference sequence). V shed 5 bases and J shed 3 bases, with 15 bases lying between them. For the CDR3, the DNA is TGTGCCAGCAGTACCGGGGGCTACGACTACGAGCAGTACTTC. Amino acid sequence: CASSTGGYDYEQYF. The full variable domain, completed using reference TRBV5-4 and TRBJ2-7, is ETGVTQSPTHLIKTRGQQVTLRCSSQSGHNTVSWYQQALGQGPQFIFQYYREEENGRGNFPPRFSGLQFPNYSSELNVNALELDDSALYLCASSTGGYDYEQYFGPGTRLTVT.